The present TCR beta chain was sequenced within a study of CD8+ T cells in alopecia areata. Once RNA had been extracted, it was reverse transcribed into cDNA to act as the sequencing template. Data came from immunoSEQ multiplex PCR; TCRdb stores just in-frame clones and leaves some out. In the table there are 150,000 to 200,000 clones, around 71% of which are singletons. Of note for this clone: Antigen unknown.

Whole-study results and caveats: Alopecia totalis/universalis scalp especially showed more expanded CD8+ clones than normal scalp. Sequenced scalp T cells also include alphabeta T cells resident in normal skin.

The germline V and J ends were trimmed by 2 bases and 0 bases, with 10 bases remaining between them. The CDR3 runs 15 residues. CDR1 is MNHEY, CDR2 SVGAGI, per germline. PBMCs yielded sorted CD4+ and CD8+ T cells. This rearrangement joins TRBV6-5 to TRBJ1-2; D unresolved. The sequence derives from a human donor with alopecia areata. The sample here was CD8+ T cells sorted from blood, taken at week 0. This CDR3 reads CASSYGPGSNYGYTF. DNA of the CDR3: TGTGCCAGCAGTTACGGGCCCGGGTCTAACTATGGCTACACCTTC.